These T cell receptor beta chains were read from a single sample in a study of early T cells in non-severe SARS-CoV-2 infection. TCRdb reprocessed the 5' RACE reads via MiXCR and lists one record per CDR3 protein. Of about 22,000 distinct CDR3 sequences detected, under 4.5% appear once; the ten largest clones hold 1.4% to 1.5%. The sample taken for sequencing was whole blood. The source of these receptors is an adult who was a healthcare worker with PCR-confirmed SARS-CoV-2 infection or an uninfected control (not recorded which). Each CDR3 is given with its conserved first and last residue. A D gene is named only where the DNA matches it firmly. Size values are once, few and many counts, or a class for expanded clones, and some rows have none.

len,v_gene,abundance,d_gene,j_gene,CDR3nt,CDR3aa
15,TRBV6-1,many,TRBD1,TRBJ1-2,TGTGCCAGCAGCCTAGACGGACAGGGCAGCTATGGCTACACCTTC,CASSLDGQGSYGYTF
15,TRBV7-6,many,-,TRBJ1-1,TGTGCCAGCAGCCTAGGCGCGGGGGGCGTCACTGAAGCTTTCTTT,CASSLGAGGVTEAFF
19,TRBV6-6,many,TRBD2,TRBJ2-3,TGTGCCAGCAGTTCCCGGAGGGCGGGGGGCGAATTCGGGATGGATACGCAGTATTTT,CASSSRRAGGEFGMDTQYF
18,TRBV6-2/TRBV6-3,many,TRBD1,TRBJ1-1,TGTGCCAGCAGTTACGGATCCGGGACAGGGCAGTGGAACACTGAAGCTTTCTTT,CASSYGSGTGQWNTEAFF
14,TRBV12-3/TRBV12-4,many,TRBD1,TRBJ2-5,TGTGCCAGCAGGCCCGGACAGGGGGCAGAGACCCAGTACTTC,CASRPGQGAETQYF
13,TRBV29-1,few,-,TRBJ2-5,TGCAGCGTTGTCCCCGGGGTTCAAGAGACCCAGTACTTC,CSVVPGVQETQYF
15,TRBV4-1,-,-,TRBJ1-4,TGCGCCAGCAGCCAAGAGAGGCGCACTAATGAAAAACTGTTTTTT,CASSQERRTNEKLFF
14,TRBV6-6,many,-,TRBJ2-7,TGTGCCAGCAGTTACTCGCCAGGGGCCGGGGAGCAGTACTTC,CASSYSPGAGEQYF
14,TRBV3-1,many,-,TRBJ1-1,TGTGCCAGCCGGGGGTTCGACGGTGACACTGAAGCTTTCTTT,CASRGFDGDTEAFF
11,TRBV19,-,-,TRBJ2-7,TGTGCCAGTTCCAGGGGTTCCGAGCAGTACTTC,CASSRGSEQYF
17,TRBV6-2/TRBV6-3,many,TRBD2,TRBJ2-2,TGTGCCAGCACCACGAAGGCAGGGACTACGAACACCGGGGAGCTGTTTTTT,CASTTKAGTTNTGELFF
14,TRBV18,few,-,TRBJ2-5,TGTGCCAGCTCACCACCGAGTGCGCAAGAGACCCAGTACTTC,CASSPPSAQETQYF
14,TRBV20-1,many,-,TRBJ1-1,TGCAGTGCGTTAGAACCGGGCTGGGGCACTGAAGCTTTCTTT,CSALEPGWGTEAFF